The sequence of this T cell receptor (beta chain) was determined in a study of blood T cell repertoires in COVID-19. This clone was observed a handful of times. The table came from immunoSEQ multiplex PCR; TCRdb's copy has only in-frame clones and leaves some out. Of 80,000 or so clones detected, about four fifths appear once; the ten largest clones hold less than 40%. CDR1 is SGHVS, CDR2 FQNEAQ, per germline. CDR3 length equals 14 residues. Trimming shortened V by 5 bases and J by 8 bases, and 15 bases separated the two germline ends. The chain carries TRBV7-8 and TRBJ1-4; tentative D call: TRBD1 (5 bases). Sequencing was done on a sample of peripheral blood. This TCR came from a woman in her 70s with acute or convalescent COVID-19. CDR3 residues: CASSAGGASEKLFF. CDR3 coding DNA: TGTGCCAGCAGCGCGGGAGGGGCATCCGAAAAACTGTTTTTT.